Listed here are 5 T cell receptor beta chains from one sample, sequenced in a study of blood T cell repertoires in COVID-19 (dated by TCRdb to about 2020). Libraries were built with the immunoSEQ multiplex PCR assay. TCRdb stores this immuneACCESS table with in-frame sequences only. Part of the clones is absent; in the studies checked, under half of the shortfall reflects unresolved V genes, and no reason is known for the rest. A total of 52,000 or so clones appear in this sample, 80% to 90% of them only once. 2.5% to 3% of the sample comes from the top ten. The specimen sequenced was peripheral blood. These TCRs come from a man of 80 years or more with acute or convalescent COVID-19.

The chain uses TRBV7-6 and TRBJ2-3, with TRBD2 matching over 9 bases. CDR1 SGHVS and CDR2 FNYEAQ come from the germline V gene. The length of the CDR3 is 16 residues. Losses at the gene ends were 0 bases for V and 6 bases for J; bases not matched to a gene: 7. The DNA for the CDR3 is TGTGCCAGCAGCTTAGCGCCGGCGGGGGGGCCGGATACGCAGTATTTT. Residues: CASSLAPAGGPDTQYF.

The gene calls are TRBV6-1 and TRBJ1-5; D possibly corresponds to TRBD1 (6 bases). Trimming removed 2 bases from V and 3 bases from J, with 11 bases in between. Germline V lookup: CDR1 MNHNS, CDR2 SASEGT. The CDR3 covers 15 residues. CDR3 bases: TGTGCCAGCAGTGAAAACAGGGCTATCAATCAGCCCCAGCATTTT. Translation: CASSENRAINQPQHF.

The chain recombines TRBV19 with TRBJ1-5; 7 bases fit TRBD1. Losses at the gene ends were 1 base for V and 0 bases for J; bases not matched to a gene: 3. The CDR3 extends over 16 amino acids. Germline CDR1 and CDR2: LNHDA and SQIVND (reference sequence). Written as DNA, the CDR3 is TGTGCCAGTAGTATAGGACAGGGAAATAGCAATCAGCCCCAGCATTTT. Translating gives CASSIGQGNSNQPQHF.

The chain has TRBV19 and TRBJ1-6; D is undetermined. Trimming took 5 bases from V and 7 from J, leaving 9 bases between them. The germline gives CDR1 LNHDA, CDR2 SQIVND (reference sequence). CDR3 length: 13 residues. CDR3 coding DNA: TGTGCCAGTAGTGTTGGAGGCAATTCACCCCTCCACTTT. Translation gives CASSVGGNSPLHF.

The rearrangement joins TRBV19 to TRBJ1-1, with D perhaps matching TRBD1 (5 bases). Per germline, CDR1 LNHDA and CDR2 SQIVND (reference sequence). The V gene lost 4 bases and the J gene lost 6 bases, with 15 bases spanning the gap. This CDR3 comprises 14 residues. The CDR3 region has the DNA TGTGCCAGTAGTAAGGGGCAGGCCGTCGCTGAAGCTTTCTTT. Protein product: CASSKGQAVAEAFF.